The 12 T cell receptor beta chains presented below share a single source sample, sequenced in a study of cytomegalovirus exposure and HLA in healthy donors. PCR amplification relied on 60 Vbeta primers (plus 13 Jbeta primers). TCRdb's table, derived via immunoSEQ multiplex PCR, lists solely in-frame clones and lacks some. The profile shows under 200,000 clones, roughly 80% of them singletons. Sequencing was carried out using PBMCs. These receptors all come from a male donor in good health and CMV-seronegative.

The chain carries TRBV25-1 and TRBJ1-4; 7 bases agree with TRBD1. Germline CDR1 is MGHDK and CDR2 is SYGVNS. The CDR3 spans 14 residues. V lost 6 bases and J lost 7; bases outside the gene matches: 8. CDR3 sequence (DNA): TGTGCCAGCAGCCGACAGGGTTCAAGTGAAAAACTGTTTTTT. It yields the protein CASSRQGSSEKLFF.

This clone was counted between two and nine times. The V call is TRBV4-3, the J call TRBJ1-5, with D hard to call. V dropped 0 bases and J dropped 0 bases, with 9 bases sitting between them. This CDR3 spans 16 amino acids. Germline CDR1 LGHNA, CDR2 YSLEER. CDR3 in amino acids: CASSQDFGASNQPQHF. The CDR3 region has the DNA TGCGCCAGCAGCCAAGATTTCGGTGCTAGCAATCAGCCCCAGCATTTT.

The DNA for the CDR3 is TGTGCCACCTCGGTCGACAGGGCGTTTGACGAGCAGTACTTC. It translates to CATSVDRAFDEQYF. This chain links TRBV5-5 with TRBJ2-7, with TRBD1 matching over 7 bases. V shed 9 bases and J 5 bases; nucleotides not matched to a gene: 14. Germline loops: CDR1 SGHKS, CDR2 YYEKEE (reference sequence). This CDR3 comprises 14 residues.

This clone was counted only a few times. The V and J genes are TRBV4-2 and TRBJ2-3, with 12 bases fitting TRBD2. V gave up 0 bases and J gave up 0 bases; unmatched junction bases: 4. Germline loops: CDR1 LGHNA, CDR2 YNFKEQ. This CDR3 spans 18 amino acids. The CDR3 reads CASSQDLLAGGSTDTQYF. The CDR3 bases are TGTGCCAGCAGCCAAGACCTGCTAGCGGGGGGGAGCACAGATACGCAGTATTTT.

Here the CDR3 DNA reads TGTGCCACCAGCAGCGGACCGGGACAGGGGAACGAGCAGTACTTC. It is translated as CATSSGPGQGNEQYF. The rearrangement links TRBV15 to TRBJ2-7, with 10 nucleotides matching TRBD1. V lost 3 bases to trimming and J lost 5 bases; unmatched junction nucleotides: 7. Germline V gene data show CDR1 as LNHNV and CDR2 as YYDKDF (reference sequence). The CDR3 spans 15 residues.

The chain couples TRBV6-5 to TRBJ2-2; 9 bases map to TRBD2. Germline V gives CDR1 MNHEY, CDR2 SVGAGI. The CDR3 runs 15 residues. V trimming: 2 bases; J trimming: 3 bases; junction bases outside the gene matches: 1. The CDR3 loop reads CASSYVAGDTGELFF. CDR3 coding DNA: TGTGCCAGCAGTTACGTAGCGGGAGACACCGGGGAGCTGTTTTTT.

Written as DNA, the CDR3 is TGTGCCAGCTCACCAAAGAAGGGACAGGGGTGGGAAGCTTTCTTT. This gives the protein CASSPKKGQGWEAFF. The J gene is TRBJ1-1, the V gene TRBV18; TRBD1 agrees at 10 bases. Germline V CDR1 and CDR2: KGHSH, LQKENI. V gave up 2 bases and J gave up 8 bases; unmatched junction bases: 8. The CDR3 runs to 15 residues.

CDR3 loop: CASSVGGVGAGELFF. The CDR3, as DNA: TGTGCCAGCAGTGTGGGGGGGGTCGGGGCCGGGGAGCTGTTTTTT. The gene calls are TRBV2 and TRBJ2-2; 7 nucleotides agree with TRBD2. Germline V gene lookup returns CDR1 SNHLY and CDR2 FYNNEI. The ends lost 4 bases at V and 6 bases at J; junction bases unmatched: 8. This CDR3 contains 15 residues.

The V gene is TRBV11-2, the J gene TRBJ2-7; TRBD1 matches 7 bases. From germline, CDR1 is SGHAT and CDR2 FQNNGV. Trimming at V came to 1 base and at J to 5 bases, leaving 5 bases not matched to a gene. The CDR3 totals 14 residues. The CDR3 DNA sequence: TGTGCCAGCAGCTTAGTTTCAGGGGGAAACGAGCAGTACTTC. It translates to CASSLVSGGNEQYF.

This chain uses TRBV2 with TRBJ2-1, with a weak D call TRBD2 (6 bases). The CDR3 is made up of 15 amino acids. The V end lost 2 bases, the J end lost 2 bases, and 10 bases lay between the germline ends. Germline CDR1 reads SNHLY; CDR2 reads FYNNEI. CDR3 protein: CASSERGDTYNEQFF. The CDR3 nucleotides read TGTGCCAGCAGTGAACGCGGGGATACCTACAATGAGCAGTTCTTC.

The chain carries TRBV7-9 and TRBJ2-7; 7 bases line up with TRBD1. The V segment lost 5 bases and the J segment 3 bases; nucleotides outside the gene matches: 13. CDR1 and CDR2 (germline): SEHNR, FQNEAQ (reference sequence). The CDR3 sequence is 16 residues long. The CDR3 loop reads CASSLLTGDRDYEQYF. In DNA form, the CDR3 reads TGTGCCAGCAGCCTACTAACCGGAGACAGGGACTACGAGCAGTACTTC.

The chain recombines TRBV6-4 with TRBJ2-7; D unclear. Germline V CDR1 and CDR2: MRHNA, SNTAGT. This CDR3 contains 14 residues. V lost 2 bases to trimming and J lost 4 bases, with 12 bases between them. The CDR3 region is CASSDSPNSYEQYF. The DNA for the CDR3 is TGTGCCAGCAGTGACAGCCCAAACAGTTACGAGCAGTACTTC.